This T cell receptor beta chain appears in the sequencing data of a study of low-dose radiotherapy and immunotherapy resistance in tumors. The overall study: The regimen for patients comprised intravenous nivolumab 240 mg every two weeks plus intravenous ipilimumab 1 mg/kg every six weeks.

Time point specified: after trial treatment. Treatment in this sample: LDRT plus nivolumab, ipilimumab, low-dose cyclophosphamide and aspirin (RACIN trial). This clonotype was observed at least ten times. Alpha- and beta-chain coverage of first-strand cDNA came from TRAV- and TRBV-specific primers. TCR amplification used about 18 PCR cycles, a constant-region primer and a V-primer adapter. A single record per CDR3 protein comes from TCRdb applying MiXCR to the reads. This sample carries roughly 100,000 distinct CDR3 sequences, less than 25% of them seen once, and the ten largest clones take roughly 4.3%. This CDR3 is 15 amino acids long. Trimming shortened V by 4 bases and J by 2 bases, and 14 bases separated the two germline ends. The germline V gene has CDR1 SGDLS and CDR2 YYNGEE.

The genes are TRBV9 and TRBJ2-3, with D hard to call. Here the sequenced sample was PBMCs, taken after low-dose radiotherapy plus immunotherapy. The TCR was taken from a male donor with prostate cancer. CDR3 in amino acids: CASSPMGRTTDTQYF. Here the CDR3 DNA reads TGTGCCAGCAGCCCCATGGGTCGCACCACAGATACGCAGTATTTT.